One and the same sample provided the 18 T cell receptor beta chains below, sequenced in a study of CD8 T cells in Susac syndrome. Reverse transcription used roughly 0.45 to 1 ug RNA and random hexamers. TCRdb used MiXCR to reprocess the immunoSEQ multiplex PCR reads, holding one entry per CDR3 protein. The sample has 70,000 to 100,000 distinct CDR3 sequences, approximately 96% seen once. The sequenced sample was CD8+ T cells from PBMCs. These receptors all come from a human donor with Susac syndrome.

A single count supports this clonotype. The rearrangement uses TRBV19 and TRBJ1-1; 10 bases fit TRBD1. CDR1 and CDR2 from the germline V gene are LNHDA and SQIVND (reference sequence). The CDR3 covers 14 residues. Losses at the gene ends were 10 bases for V and 5 bases for J; bases not matched to a gene: 10. The CDR3 region has the DNA TGTGCCACCGGGTACGGGACAGGGGTTACTGAAGCTTTCTTT. This translates into CATGYGTGVTEAFF.

The chain recombines TRBV9 with TRBJ1-4; D gene uncertain. Germline CDR1 is SGDLS and CDR2 is YYNGEE. The CDR3 loop spans 15 amino acids. Trimming pared 0 bases from V and 2 bases from J, leaving 8 bases between. The CDR3 protein is CASSVGDGTNEKLFF. The CDR3 coding sequence is TGTGCCAGCAGCGTAGGCGACGGGACTAATGAAAAACTGTTTTTT.

V and J are TRBV28 and TRBJ2-3; D possibly matches TRBD1 or TRBD2 (5 bases each). V lost 4 bases, J lost 0 bases, and 11 bases lay in between. CDR3 size: 15 residues. Germline lookup yields CDR1 MDHEN and CDR2 SYDVKM. In nucleotides, the CDR3 is TGTGCCAGCAGTTCGGGGCAAATCAGCACAGATACGCAGTATTTT. Translation: CASSSGQISTDTQYF.

V is TRBV3-1 and J is TRBJ2-7; 8 nucleotides agree with TRBD1. V was clipped by 1 base and J by 1 base; unmatched bases: 6. Germline CDR1 LGHDT, CDR2 YNNKEL (reference sequence). This CDR3 comprises 16 residues. CDR3 bases: TGTGCCAGCAGCCAAGGTTTCAGGGGGCTGTCCTACGAGCAGTACTTC. It translates to CASSQGFRGLSYEQYF.

This chain links TRBV7-2 with TRBJ2-5, with D unresolved. The V gene lost 3 bases and the J gene lost 2 bases, with 10 bases spanning the gap. The CDR3 sequence is 14 residues long. Germline CDR1 reads SGHTA; CDR2 reads FQGNSA. As DNA, the CDR3 is TGTGCCAGCAGCTTGCCGACGGCTCAAGAGACCCAGTACTTC. The encoded protein is CASSLPTAQETQYF.

The chain uses TRBV6-5 and TRBJ1-2; TRBD1 matches at 7 bases. V lost 5 bases, J lost 2 bases, and 5 bases stayed unmatched. CDR3 length: 14 amino acids. The V gene's germline CDR1 is MNHEY and CDR2 SVGAGI. The CDR3: CASSRGQKNYGYTF. The CDR3 nucleotides read TGTGCCAGCAGTAGGGGACAGAAGAACTATGGCTACACCTTC.

The chain joins TRBV20-1 to TRBJ2-1; possible D gene TRBD1, 6 bases. This CDR3 spans 14 amino acids. V was clipped by 3 bases and J by 8 bases, with 17 bases between them. Germline values: CDR1 DFQATT, CDR2 SNEGSKA (reference sequence). This CDR3 is CSASDNRESDEQFF. The DNA for the CDR3 is TGCAGTGCTAGTGATAACAGGGAATCGGATGAGCAGTTCTTC.

The chain employs TRBV30 and TRBJ1-6; no clear D gene. Deletions cut 1 base from V and 6 bases from J, with 19 bases between. In germline, CDR1 is GTSNPN, CDR2 SVGIG (reference sequence). The CDR3 is 17 amino acids. The CDR3 sequence is CAWSERVGVRINSPLHF. The CDR3 DNA is TGTGCCTGGAGTGAACGCGTCGGGGTTCGGATTAATTCACCCCTCCACTTT.

Only one count was recorded for this clonotype. The rearrangement uses TRBV7-2 and TRBJ2-4; possibly TRBD2 for D (6 bases). Looked up from germline, CDR1 is SGHTA and CDR2 is FQGNSA. The CDR3 length is 15 residues. Trimming left V 2 bases short and J 1 base short, with 9 bases between. The CDR3 region has the DNA TGTGCCAGCAGCTTATGGGGGGACGCCAAAAACATTCAGTACTTC. Protein sequence: CASSLWGDAKNIQYF.

The chain combines TRBV20-1 with TRBJ2-5, with a weak D call TRBD1 (7 bases). Per germline, CDR1 DFQATT and CDR2 SNEGSKA (reference sequence). V was trimmed by 3 bases and J by 2 bases, leaving 13 bases between them. This CDR3 spans 14 amino acids. CDR3: CSARLQGRQETQYF. CDR3 nucleotides: TGCAGTGCTAGGTTACAGGGGAGGCAAGAGACCCAGTACTTC.

The chain carries TRBV20-1 and TRBJ1-1; D possibly corresponds to TRBD1 (6 bases). Germline CDR1 DFQATT, CDR2 SNEGSKA (reference sequence). The CDR3 length is 13 residues. V lost 6 bases, J lost 2 bases, and 13 bases lay in between. The CDR3 nucleotides are TGCAGTGCGACGCGGGGACACAACACTGAAGCTTTCTTT. Its translation: CSATRGHNTEAFF.

The chain couples TRBV20-1 to TRBJ2-7; no clear D. Germline V gene sequence: CDR1 DFQATT, CDR2 SNEGSKA (reference sequence). The CDR3 is made up of 11 amino acids. Trimming removed 5 bases at V and 12 bases at J, with 17 bases between. The DNA for the CDR3 is TGCAGTGCTTTAGGACCCGCCGAGTCGTACTTC. It specifies CSALGPAESYF.

V and J are TRBV18 and TRBJ2-5; D ambiguous. Trimming removed 2 bases at V and 5 bases at J, with 6 bases between. This CDR3 is built from 12 residues. In germline, CDR1 is KGHSH, CDR2 LQKENI. The CDR3 is CASSPGDETQYF. The DNA for the CDR3 is TGTGCCAGCTCACCAGGGGATGAGACCCAGTACTTC.

The chain joins TRBV7-9 to TRBJ2-1; D may be TRBD1 or TRBD2 (6 bases each). The V gene's germline CDR1 is SEHNR and CDR2 FQNEAQ (reference sequence). Trimming took off 2 bases at V and 0 bases at J, with 8 bases between the two ends. This CDR3 is built from 15 residues. The CDR3, as DNA: TGTGCCAGCAGCTTACCGGGGGCCTCCTACAATGAGCAGTTCTTC. It is translated as CASSLPGASYNEQFF.

The CDR3, as DNA: TGTGCCAGTAGTAGCTCCGGACAGGCCTACGAGCAGTACTTC. It yields the protein CASSSSGQAYEQYF. V and J are TRBV19 and TRBJ2-7; 7 positions match TRBD1. CDR3 size: 14 residues. The V and J ends lost 4 bases and 2 bases, in that order; junction bases with no gene match: 5. Germline V CDR1 and CDR2: LNHDA, SQIVND (reference sequence).

The V call is TRBV5-6, the J call TRBJ2-3, with D perhaps TRBD2 (6 bases). CDR1 SGHDT and CDR2 YYEEEE come from the germline V gene. CDR3 length: 14 residues. Trimming took off 2 bases at V and 12 bases at J, with 19 bases between the two ends. The CDR3 DNA follows: TGTGCCAGCAGCTTCAAACCGGGACTGGAAACTCAGTATTTT. This encodes CASSFKPGLETQYF.

This chain links TRBV12-3 or TRBV12-4 with TRBJ2-5; the D is unclear. This CDR3 has 19 amino acids. With 4 bases removed from V and 3 bases from J, the gap between germline ends came to 27 bases. CDR3 residues: CASSYPERPTKGPKETQYF. CDR3 DNA sequence: TGTGCCAGCAGTTACCCGGAACGGCCGACGAAAGGTCCAAAAGAGACCCAGTACTTC.

This chain links TRBV4-2 with TRBJ2-1; D gene uncertain. This CDR3 is 16 amino acids long. Germline CDR1 and CDR2: LGHNA and YNFKEQ. The V and J ends lost 4 bases and 9 bases respectively, with 22 bases between them. In nucleotides, the CDR3 is TGTGCCAGCAGCCTCAAAACTATACCCCCAGAGAGTGAGCAGTTCTTC. Amino acids: CASSLKTIPPESEQFF.